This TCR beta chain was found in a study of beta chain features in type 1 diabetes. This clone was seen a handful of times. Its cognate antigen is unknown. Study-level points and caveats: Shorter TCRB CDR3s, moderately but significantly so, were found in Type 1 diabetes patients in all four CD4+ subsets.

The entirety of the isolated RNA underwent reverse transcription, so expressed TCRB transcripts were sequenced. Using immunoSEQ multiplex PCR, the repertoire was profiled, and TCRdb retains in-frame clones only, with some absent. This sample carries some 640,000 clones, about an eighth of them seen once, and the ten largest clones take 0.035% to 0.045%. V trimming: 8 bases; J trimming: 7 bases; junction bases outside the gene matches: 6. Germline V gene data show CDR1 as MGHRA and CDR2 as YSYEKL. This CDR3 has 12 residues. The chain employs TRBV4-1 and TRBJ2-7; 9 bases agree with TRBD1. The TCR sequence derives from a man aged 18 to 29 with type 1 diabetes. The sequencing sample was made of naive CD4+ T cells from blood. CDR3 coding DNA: TGCGCCAGCGGGACAGGGCCAGGGGAGCAGTACTTC. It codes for CASGTGPGEQYF.